This T cell receptor beta chain was identified in a study of T-cell reconstitution after alpha-beta-depleted transplantation in children. The study, taken as a whole, reports: Surviving recipient T cells and thymic progenitors accounted for the high day-60 TCRbeta diversity observed in some patients.

Researchers prepared the TCRbeta library using unique molecular identifiers, the study reports. TCRdb reprocessed the PCR reads via MiXCR and lists one record per CDR3 protein. The table includes around 100,000 distinct CDR3 sequences, 4.5% to 7.5% detected once. This clonotype was detected many times. Its target is unknown. Material: PBMCs, mostly from graft donor cells, obtained 60 days after TCRalphabeta/CD19-depleted stem cell transplant. The clonotype comes from a female patient between 2 and 15 years old who had a stem cell transplant for Fanconi anemia, so the T cells may come from the graft donor.

In DNA form, the CDR3 reads TGTGCCAGCAGCCAATCCCTAGCGGGGGGGCGGGTCACAGATACGCAGTATTTT. Translated, it gives CASSQSLAGGRVTDTQYF. The chain carries TRBV9 and TRBJ2-3, with 12 nucleotides matching TRBD2. Losses at the gene ends were 4 bases for V and 2 bases for J; bases not matched to a gene: 11. The germline gives CDR1 SGDLS, CDR2 YYNGEE. CDR3 length equals 18 residues.